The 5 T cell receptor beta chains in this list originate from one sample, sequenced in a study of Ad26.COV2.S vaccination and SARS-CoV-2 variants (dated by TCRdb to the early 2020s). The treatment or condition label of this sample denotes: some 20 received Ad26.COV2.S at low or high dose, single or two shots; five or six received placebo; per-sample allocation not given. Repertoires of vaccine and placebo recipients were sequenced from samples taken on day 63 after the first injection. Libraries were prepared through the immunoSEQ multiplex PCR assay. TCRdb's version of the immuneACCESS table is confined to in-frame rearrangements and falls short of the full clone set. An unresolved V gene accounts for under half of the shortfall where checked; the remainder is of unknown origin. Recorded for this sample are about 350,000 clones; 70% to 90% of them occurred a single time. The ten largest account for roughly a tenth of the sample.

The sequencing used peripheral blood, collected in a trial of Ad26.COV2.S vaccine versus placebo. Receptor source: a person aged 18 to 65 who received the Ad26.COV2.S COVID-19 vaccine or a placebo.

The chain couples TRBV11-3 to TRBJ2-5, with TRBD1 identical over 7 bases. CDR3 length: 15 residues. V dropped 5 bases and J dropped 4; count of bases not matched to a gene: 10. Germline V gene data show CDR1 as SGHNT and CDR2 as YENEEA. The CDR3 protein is CASSPSMTGTETQYF. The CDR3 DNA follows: TGTGCCAGCAGCCCGAGCATGACAGGGACAGAGACCCAGTACTTC.

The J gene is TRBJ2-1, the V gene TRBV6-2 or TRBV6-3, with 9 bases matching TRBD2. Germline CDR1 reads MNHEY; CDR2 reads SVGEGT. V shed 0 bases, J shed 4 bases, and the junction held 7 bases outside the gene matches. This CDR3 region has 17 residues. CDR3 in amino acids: CASSYSPPSGIYNEQFF. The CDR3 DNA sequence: TGTGCCAGCAGTTACTCTCCCCCTAGCGGGATATACAATGAGCAGTTCTTC.

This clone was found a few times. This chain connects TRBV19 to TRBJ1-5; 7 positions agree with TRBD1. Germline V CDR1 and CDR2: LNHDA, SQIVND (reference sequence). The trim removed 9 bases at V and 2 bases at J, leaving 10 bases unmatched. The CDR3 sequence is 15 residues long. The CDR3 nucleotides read TGTGCCAGCGTGAACCAGGGGGGGGGCAATCAGCCCCAGCATTTT. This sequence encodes CASVNQGGGNQPQHF.

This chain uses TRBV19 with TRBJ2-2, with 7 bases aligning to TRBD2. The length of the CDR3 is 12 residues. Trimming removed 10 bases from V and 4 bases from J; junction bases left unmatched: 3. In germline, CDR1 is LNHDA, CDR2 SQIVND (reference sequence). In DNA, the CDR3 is TGTGCCACCCGGGAGGCCACCGGGGAGCTGTTTTTT. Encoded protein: CATREATGELFF.

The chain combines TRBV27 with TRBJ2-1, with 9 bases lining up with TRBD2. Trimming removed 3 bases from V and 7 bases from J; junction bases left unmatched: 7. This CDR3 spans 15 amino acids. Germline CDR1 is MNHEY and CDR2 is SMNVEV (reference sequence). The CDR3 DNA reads TGTGCCAGCAGTTTGGCGCTAGCGGGGTATAATGAGCAGTTCTTC. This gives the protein CASSLALAGYNEQFF.